Shown below are 32 T cell receptor beta chains from a single sample sequenced in a study of CD8 T cells in ankylosing spondylitis. In TCRdb, the 5' RACE reads were re-called with MiXCR into one record per CDR3 protein. The data contain 380,000 or so distinct CDR3 sequences, approximately 22% of them seen just once; the ten biggest clones take up about an eighth. The source material was blood, either unsorted or a sorted T cell fraction (not recorded which). Receptor source: a male donor with ankylosing spondylitis or in good health (not recorded which).

The sample holds a few counts of this clonotype. The V call is TRBV11-2, the J call TRBJ2-2; 9 bases match TRBD1. Germline loops: CDR1 SGHAT, CDR2 FQNNGV. The CDR3 has 17 amino acids. After removal of 5 bases from V and 3 bases from J, the junction contained 10 bases not matched to a gene. CDR3 sequence (DNA): TGTGCCAGCAGCCCTTCCGGGACAGGGATCGACACCGGGGAGCTGTTTTTT. This translates into CASSPSGTGIDTGELFF.

This clonotype was found a few times. The chain couples TRBV7-9 to TRBJ2-7; a weak D match, TRBD2 (6 bases). The CDR3 covers 13 residues. Germline CDR1 reads SEHNR; CDR2 reads FQNEAQ (reference sequence). The V end lost 10 bases, the J end lost 2 bases, and 15 bases lay between the germline ends. The CDR3 DNA reads TGTGCCACGGGACCGGGACTCCCCTACGAGCAGTACTTC. Translation: CATGPGLPYEQYF. Based on the CDR3 plus reference TRBV7-9 and TRBJ2-7, the full variable domain is DTGVSQNPRHKITKRGQNVTFRCDPISEHNRLYWYRQTLGQGPEFLTYFQNEAQLEKSRLLSDRFSAERPKGSFSTLEIQRTEQGDSAMYLCATGPGLPYEQYFGPGTRLTVT.

There are a few counts of this clonotype. The chain employs TRBV24-1 and TRBJ2-1, with D perhaps TRBD2 (5 bases). Germline-derived CDR1 and CDR2 are KGHDR and SFDVKD. V was shortened by 2 bases and J by 8 bases, with 12 bases between the two germline ends. The CDR3 is made up of 14 amino acids. CDR3 nucleotides: TGTGCCACCAGTGATTCAAATTCCGGGGATGAGCAGTTCTTC. It specifies CATSDSNSGDEQFF.

This clonotype has a count of ten or more. V usage is TRBV5-1 and J usage is TRBJ1-2; unclear D gene. Germline V gene data show CDR1 as SGHRS and CDR2 as YFSETQ. Trimming left V 2 bases short and J 2 bases short, with 16 bases between. The CDR3 sequence is 16 residues long. This CDR3 is CASSFGIHGPNYGYTF. The CDR3 DNA reads as TGCGCCAGCAGCTTTGGGATCCACGGCCCCAACTATGGCTACACCTTC.

The J gene is TRBJ2-7, the V gene TRBV11-1, with 9 bases aligning to TRBD1. This CDR3 is 14 amino acids long. V lost 4 bases, J lost 5 bases, and 6 bases stayed unmatched. Germline lookup yields CDR1 SGHAT and CDR2 FQDESV (reference sequence). CDR3 amino acids: CASSSPDRGNEQYF. DNA for the CDR3: TGTGCCAGCAGCTCACCCGACAGGGGGAACGAGCAGTACTTC.

This clonotype was observed a handful of times. The rearrangement joins TRBV4-1 to TRBJ2-1; no clear D gene. Germline CDR1 reads MGHRA; CDR2 reads YSYEKL. V was cut by 4 bases and J by 6 bases, with 13 bases left in between. The CDR3 is 14 amino acids. CDR3 protein: CASSPAGSSNEQFF. CDR3 coding DNA: TGCGCCAGCAGCCCCGCCGGGTCTAGCAATGAGCAGTTCTTC.

This clonotype was detected a few times. This chain uses TRBV20-1 with TRBJ1-3; the D gene is possibly TRBD1 (5 bases). V was clipped by 4 bases and J by 4 bases, with 14 bases between them. This CDR3 is built from 14 residues. Germline CDR1 reads DFQATT; CDR2 reads SNEGSKA (reference sequence). CDR3 DNA: TGCAGTGCTAACGTCAGGGAGGGGGGAAACACCATATATTTT. Translation: CSANVREGGNTIYF.

This clonotype was counted only a few times. The chain joins TRBV29-1 to TRBJ2-1; 7 bases are a match to TRBD2. Trimming cost V 6 bases and J 7 bases; bases outside gene matches: 9. Germline loops: CDR1 SQVTM, CDR2 ANQGSEA. This CDR3 has 13 amino acids. CDR3 sequence reads: CSVREEILNEQFF. CDR3 in DNA: TGCAGCGTCCGGGAGGAGATTTTGAATGAGCAGTTCTTC.

This clonotype has more than one count but fewer than ten. The chain couples TRBV11-2 to TRBJ2-3, with 8 bases identical to TRBD2. V shed 1 base and J 2 bases; nucleotides not matched to a gene: 11. The CDR3 has 18 residues. Germline CDR1 and CDR2: SGHAT and FQNNGV. DNA of the CDR3: TGTGCCAGCAGCTTAGGCCCCCTCGGAGCGGGGGCCACAGATACGCAGTATTTT. The encoded protein is CASSLGPLGAGATDTQYF. Complete variable domain (other parts from reference TRBV11-2 and TRBJ2-3): EAGVAQSPRYKIIEKRQSVAFWCNPISGHATLYWYQQILGQGPKLLIQFQNNGVVDDSQLPKDRFSAERLKGVDSTLKIQPAKLEDSAVYLCASSLGPLGAGATDTQYFGPGTRLTVL.

The chain is built from TRBV12-5 and TRBJ2-1; the match to TRBD1 covers 9 bases. The length of the CDR3 is 13 residues. Germline CDR1 LGHNT, CDR2 FRNRAP. V trimming: 6 bases; J trimming: 8 bases; junction bases outside the gene matches: 5. The CDR3 spells CASGVQGAYEQFF. CDR3 nucleotide sequence: TGTGCTAGTGGGGTACAGGGGGCGTATGAGCAGTTCTTC.

The V and J genes are TRBV27 and TRBJ2-3; D is ambiguous. The CDR3 has 13 residues. Germline V gives CDR1 MNHEY, CDR2 SMNVEV (reference sequence). V was shortened by 1 base and J by 4 bases, with 6 bases between the two germline ends. The CDR3 bases are TGTGCCAGCAGTTTATGGTTATCAGATACGCAGTATTTT. It specifies CASSLWLSDTQYF.

This clonotype was observed a handful of times. The rearrangement uses TRBV4-1 and TRBJ1-1, with 9 positions matching TRBD1. Germline loops: CDR1 MGHRA, CDR2 YSYEKL. V lost 3 bases and J lost 6; bases outside the gene matches: 8. CDR3 length: 15 amino acids. The CDR3 sequence: CASSQGQGLEAEAFF. The CDR3 DNA follows: TGCGCCAGCAGCCAGGGACAGGGACTGGAAGCTGAAGCTTTCTTT.

V and J are TRBV27 and TRBJ2-3, with D possibly being TRBD2 (6 bases). Trimming removed 3 bases at V and 2 bases at J, with 9 bases between. This CDR3 has 14 amino acids. Germline lookup yields CDR1 MNHEY and CDR2 SMNVEV (reference sequence). CDR3 bases: TGTGCCAGCAGTTTCGCGGGGTTCACAGATACGCAGTATTTT. Protein sequence: CASSFAGFTDTQYF.

In its sample, this clonotype was seen a few times. The genes are TRBV9 and TRBJ2-3, with D uncertain. Trimming cost V 0 bases and J 4 bases, with 15 bases left between them. This CDR3 comprises 16 residues. Germline V gives CDR1 SGDLS, CDR2 YYNGEE. The CDR3 loop reads CASSVGKTLRADTQYF. For the CDR3, the DNA is TGTGCCAGCAGCGTAGGGAAGACCCTTCGGGCAGATACGCAGTATTTT.

The rearrangement links TRBV4-1 to TRBJ2-2; 9 nucleotides match TRBD1. CDR3 length: 17 residues. CDR1 and CDR2 (germline): MGHRA, YSYEKL. Trimming cost V 1 base and J 7 bases; bases outside gene matches: 10. CDR3 nucleotides: TGCGCCAGCAGCCAAGGGGAAAGGACAGGGGTTGGCGGGGAGCTGTTTTTT. Its translation: CASSQGERTGVGGELFF.

The CDR3 coding sequence is TGCAGCGTTGATGGGCTACTCACAGATACGCAGTATTTT. Encoded protein: CSVDGLLTDTQYF. The gene calls are TRBV29-1 and TRBJ2-3; D remains unclear. Looked up from germline, CDR1 is SQVTM and CDR2 is ANQGSEA. V was clipped by 3 bases and J by 2 bases, with 9 bases between them. This CDR3 is built from 13 residues.

This chain links TRBV27 with TRBJ2-1; D might be TRBD1 or TRBD2, each matching 5 bases. Germline V gene lookup returns CDR1 MNHEY and CDR2 SMNVEV (reference sequence). Trimming cost V 3 bases and J 8 bases, with 11 bases left between them. CDR3 length: 13 residues. The CDR3 nucleotides read TGTGCCAGCAGTTTTGACAGTAGCGATGAGCAGTTCTTC. Protein sequence: CASSFDSSDEQFF.

The chain recombines TRBV6-1 with TRBJ1-1; D possibly corresponds to TRBD1 (6 bases). V gave up 8 bases and J gave up 0 bases, with 19 bases separating them. Per germline, CDR1 MNHNS and CDR2 SASEGT. The CDR3 sequence is 16 residues long. CDR3 loop: CASPQFAGDMNTEAFF. The CDR3 bases are TGTGCCAGCCCACAGTTTGCAGGGGATATGAACACTGAAGCTTTCTTT.

There are a few counts of this clonotype. This chain uses TRBV12-3 or TRBV12-4 with TRBJ2-1, with D uncertain. V shed 5 bases and J shed 2 bases, with 10 bases lying between them. This CDR3 is built from 14 residues. CDR3 amino acids: CASSGRTPYNEQFF. In DNA form, the CDR3 reads TGTGCCAGCAGTGGAAGGACGCCCTACAATGAGCAGTTCTTC.

The rearrangement joins TRBV7-2 to TRBJ2-1; D call uncertain. V was cut by 3 bases and J by 3 bases, with 6 bases left in between. The CDR3 extends over 13 amino acids. The germline V gene encodes CDR1 SGHTA and CDR2 FQGNSA. This CDR3 reads CASSFMSYNEQFF. DNA of the CDR3: TGTGCCAGCAGCTTTATGAGCTACAATGAGCAGTTCTTC.

The CDR3 DNA reads as TGTGCCAGCAGCGTAGGTAGAGAGAGGGCTGGGGCCAACGTCCTGACTTTC. Translation gives CASSVGRERAGANVLTF. V usage is TRBV9 and J usage is TRBJ2-6, with D possibly being TRBD2 (5 bases). Germline V gene lookup returns CDR1 SGDLS and CDR2 YYNGEE. The CDR3 loop spans 17 amino acids. V dropped 0 bases and J dropped 2 bases, with 12 bases sitting between them.

This rearrangement joins TRBV29-1 to TRBJ2-7; possibly TRBD2 for D (5 bases). The V end lost 4 bases, the J end lost 4 bases, and 14 bases lay between the germline ends. The CDR3 runs 13 residues. From germline, CDR1 is SQVTM and CDR2 ANQGSEA. Written as DNA, the CDR3 is TGCAGCGTTGGAGAGGGAAAAGGATACGAGCAGTACTTC. Translation gives CSVGEGKGYEQYF.

This rearrangement joins TRBV19 to TRBJ1-1; no definite D call. CDR1 and CDR2 (germline): LNHDA, SQIVND (reference sequence). The CDR3 contains 13 residues. Trimming removed 6 bases at V and 1 base at J, with 9 bases between. Here the CDR3 DNA reads TGTGCCAGTAGATTCGCGGGGAACACTGAAGCTTTCTTT. Translating it yields CASRFAGNTEAFF.

This clonotype was found many times. The V and J genes are TRBV9 and TRBJ2-2; weak D call: TRBD2 (6 bases). V shed 4 bases and J shed 3 bases, with 10 bases lying between them. Germline V gene sequence: CDR1 SGDLS, CDR2 YYNGEE. This CDR3 has 14 amino acids. CDR3 loop: CASSPGGDTGELFF. CDR3 in DNA: TGTGCCAGCAGCCCTGGAGGGGACACCGGGGAGCTGTTTTTT.

This clonotype was observed many times. J is TRBJ1-1 and V is TRBV14; D is unclear. The CDR3 covers 13 residues. The germline V and J ends were trimmed by 0 bases and 0 bases, with 2 bases remaining between them. CDR1 SGHDN and CDR2 FVKESK come from the germline V gene. CDR3 in DNA: TGTGCCAGCAGCCAAGAGGTGAACACTGAAGCTTTCTTT. It encodes CASSQEVNTEAFF. Full variable domain (rest looked up from reference TRBV14 and TRBJ1-1): EAGVTQFPSHSVIEKGQTVTLRCDPISGHDNLYWYRRVMGKEIKFLLHFVKESKQDESGMPNNRFLAERTGGTYSTLKVQPAELEDSGVYFCASSQEVNTEAFFGQGTRLTVV.

This clonotype has only a few counts. The CDR3, as DNA: TGTGCCAGCAGCCAATATCTAGCGGGGTACAATGAGCAGTTCTTC. Translated, it gives CASSQYLAGYNEQFF. V gene TRBV3-1 combines with J gene TRBJ2-1; 9 bases line up with TRBD2. CDR1 and CDR2 from the germline V gene are LGHDT and YNNKEL (reference sequence). Unmatched junction bases numbered 3, after V lost 2 bases and J lost 4 bases. CDR3 length: 15 amino acids.

The gene calls are TRBV7-6 and TRBJ2-3; D uncertain. CDR1 is SGHVS, CDR2 FNYEAQ, per germline. Trimming removed 2 bases at V and 6 bases at J, with 18 bases between. The CDR3 has 16 amino acids. The CDR3 spells CASSLYPRTTWDTQYF. The CDR3 DNA reads as TGTGCCAGCAGCTTATATCCGAGGACGACATGGGATACGCAGTATTTT.

The rearrangement joins TRBV4-1 to TRBJ2-7, with unresolved D. V was shortened by 1 base and J by 1 base, with 11 bases between the two germline ends. The CDR3 loop spans 15 amino acids. The germline CDR1 and CDR2 sequences are MGHRA and YSYEKL. The chain's CDR3 is CASSQGRVGSYEQYF. CDR3 coding DNA: TGCGCCAGCAGCCAAGGAAGAGTCGGGTCCTACGAGCAGTACTTC.

This clonotype turned up a few times. The V call is TRBV13, the J call TRBJ2-1, with D unresolved. The CDR3 covers 11 residues. Per germline, CDR1 PRHDT and CDR2 FYEKMQ (reference sequence). Deletions cut 3 bases from V and 6 bases from J, with 3 bases between. The CDR3 reads CASSLRNEQFF. CDR3 DNA sequence: TGTGCCAGCAGCTTGCGCAATGAGCAGTTCTTC.

J is TRBJ2-7 and V is TRBV6-5, with D unclear. Looked up from germline, CDR1 is MNHEY and CDR2 is SVGAGI. There are 13 residues in the CDR3. Trimming removed 4 bases at V and 2 bases at J, with 9 bases between. The CDR3 protein is CASSSILTYEQYF. CDR3 bases: TGTGCCAGCAGTTCAATCCTTACCTACGAGCAGTACTTC.

V usage is TRBV15 and J usage is TRBJ2-3; 8 nucleotides align to TRBD1. V gave up 6 bases and J gave up 6 bases; unmatched junction bases: 11. Germline CDR1 LNHNV, CDR2 YYDKDF (reference sequence). This CDR3 has 15 amino acids. CDR3 in amino acids: CATSGDRGSSDTQYF. The CDR3 region has the DNA TGTGCCACCAGTGGCGACAGGGGTTCCTCGGATACGCAGTATTTT. Complete variable domain (other parts from reference TRBV15 and TRBJ2-3): DAMVIQNPRYQVTQFGKPVTLSCSQTLNHNVMYWYQQKSSQAPKLLFHYYDKDFNNEADTPDNFQSRRPNTSFCFLDIRSPGLGDTAMYLCATSGDRGSSDTQYFGPGTRLTVL.

This chain uses TRBV3-1 with TRBJ2-7; maybe TRBD1 (5 bases). Between the trimmed V and J ends, which lost 0 bases and 3 bases, there was a span of 12 bases. Germline values: CDR1 LGHDT, CDR2 YNNKEL (reference sequence). The CDR3 is made up of 15 amino acids. CDR3 sequence: CASSQEGHTVYEQYF. Here the CDR3 DNA reads TGTGCCAGCAGCCAAGAAGGACATACTGTCTACGAGCAGTACTTC.